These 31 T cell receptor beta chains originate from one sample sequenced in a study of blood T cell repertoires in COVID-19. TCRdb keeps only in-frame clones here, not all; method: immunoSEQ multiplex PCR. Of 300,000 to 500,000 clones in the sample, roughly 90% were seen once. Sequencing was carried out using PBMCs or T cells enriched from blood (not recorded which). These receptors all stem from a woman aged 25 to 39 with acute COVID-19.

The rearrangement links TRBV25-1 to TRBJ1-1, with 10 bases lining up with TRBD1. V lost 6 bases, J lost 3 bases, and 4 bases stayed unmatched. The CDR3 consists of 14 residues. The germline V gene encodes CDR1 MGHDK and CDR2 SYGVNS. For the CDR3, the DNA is TGTGCCAGCAGACCTGACAGGGGGCACACTGAAGCTTTCTTT. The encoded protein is CASRPDRGHTEAFF.

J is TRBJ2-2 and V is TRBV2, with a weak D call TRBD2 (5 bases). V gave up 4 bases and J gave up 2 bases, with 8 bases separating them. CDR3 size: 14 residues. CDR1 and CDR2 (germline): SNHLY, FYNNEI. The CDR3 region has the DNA TGTGCCAGCAGTGTAGAGGGCAACACCGGGGAGCTGTTTTTT. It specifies CASSVEGNTGELFF.

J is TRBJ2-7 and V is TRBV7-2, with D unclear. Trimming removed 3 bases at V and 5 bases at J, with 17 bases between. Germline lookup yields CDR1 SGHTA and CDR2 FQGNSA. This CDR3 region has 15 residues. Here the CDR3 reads CASSLRPLRPHEQYF. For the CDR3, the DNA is TGTGCCAGCAGCTTGAGACCACTAAGACCACACGAGCAGTACTTC.

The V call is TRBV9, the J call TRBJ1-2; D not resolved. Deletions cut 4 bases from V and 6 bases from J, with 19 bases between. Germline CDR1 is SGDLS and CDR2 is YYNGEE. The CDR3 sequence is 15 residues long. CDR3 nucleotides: TGTGCCAGCAGCCCTCGAGTGGGCCCCTCCGATGGCTACACCTTC. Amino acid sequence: CASSPRVGPSDGYTF.

CDR3 sequence reads: CASSLGPQGARQPQHF. CDR3 in DNA: TGTGCCAGCAGCTTAGGGCCACAGGGGGCCCGGCAGCCCCAGCATTTT. This chain links TRBV7-2 with TRBJ1-5, with 9 positions matching TRBD1. CDR3 size: 16 residues. V gave up 1 base and J gave up 7 bases; unmatched junction bases: 8. The V gene's germline CDR1 is SGHTA and CDR2 FQGNSA.

CDR3 DNA sequence: TGTGCCAGCAGCTGGGACAGGGGTAAGGTGAACGAGCAGTACTTC. This sequence encodes CASSWDRGKVNEQYF. This chain links TRBV7-2 with TRBJ2-7, with TRBD1 matching over 10 bases. The CDR3 runs to 15 residues. Germline V CDR1 and CDR2: SGHTA, FQGNSA. The V gene end was trimmed by 4 bases and the J gene end by 5 bases; junction bases not matched to a gene: 8.

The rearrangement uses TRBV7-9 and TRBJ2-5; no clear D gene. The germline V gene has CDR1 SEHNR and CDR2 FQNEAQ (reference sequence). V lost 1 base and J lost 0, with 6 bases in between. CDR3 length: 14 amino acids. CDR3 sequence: CASSLGEYQETQYF. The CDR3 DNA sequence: TGTGCCAGCAGCTTAGGCGAGTACCAAGAGACCCAGTACTTC.

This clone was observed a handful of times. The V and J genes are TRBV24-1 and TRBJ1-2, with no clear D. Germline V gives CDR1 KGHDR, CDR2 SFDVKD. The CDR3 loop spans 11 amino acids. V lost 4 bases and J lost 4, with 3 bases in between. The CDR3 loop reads CATSDRYGYTF. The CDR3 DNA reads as TGTGCCACCAGTGACCGCTATGGCTACACCTTC.

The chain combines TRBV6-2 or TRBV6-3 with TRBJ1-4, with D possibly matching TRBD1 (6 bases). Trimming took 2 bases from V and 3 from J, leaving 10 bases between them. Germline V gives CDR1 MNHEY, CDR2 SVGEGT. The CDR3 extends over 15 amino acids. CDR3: CASSYTGGPNEKLFF. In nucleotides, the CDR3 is TGTGCCAGCAGTTACACCGGGGGGCCTAATGAAAAACTGTTTTTT.

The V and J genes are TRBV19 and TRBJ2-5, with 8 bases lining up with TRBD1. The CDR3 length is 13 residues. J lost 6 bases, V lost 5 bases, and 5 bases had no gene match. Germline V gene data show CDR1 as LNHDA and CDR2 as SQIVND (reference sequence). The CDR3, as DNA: TGTGCCAGTAGTCCCGACAGGGGAAAGACCCAGTACTTC. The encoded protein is CASSPDRGKTQYF.

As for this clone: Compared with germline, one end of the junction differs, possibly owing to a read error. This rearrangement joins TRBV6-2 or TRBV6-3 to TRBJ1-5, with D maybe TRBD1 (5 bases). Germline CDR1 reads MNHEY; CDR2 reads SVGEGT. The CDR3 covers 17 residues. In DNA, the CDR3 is TGTGCCAGCAGCTACTCCGGCGGGGGTGCGGCCAATCAGCCCCAGCATTTT. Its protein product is CASSYSGGGAANQPQHF.

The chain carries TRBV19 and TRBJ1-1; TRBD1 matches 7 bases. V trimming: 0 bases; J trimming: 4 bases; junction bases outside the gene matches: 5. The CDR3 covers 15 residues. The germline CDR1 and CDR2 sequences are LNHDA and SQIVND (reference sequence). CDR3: CASSIDLRGPTEAFF. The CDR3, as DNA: TGTGCCAGTAGTATAGATCTGAGGGGGCCCACTGAAGCTTTCTTT.

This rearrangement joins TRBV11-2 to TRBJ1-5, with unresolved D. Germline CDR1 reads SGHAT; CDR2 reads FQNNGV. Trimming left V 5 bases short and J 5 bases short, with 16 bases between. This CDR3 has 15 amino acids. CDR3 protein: CASSPLGVRDQPQHF. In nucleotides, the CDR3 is TGTGCCAGCAGCCCCCTCGGGGTGAGGGATCAGCCCCAGCATTTT.

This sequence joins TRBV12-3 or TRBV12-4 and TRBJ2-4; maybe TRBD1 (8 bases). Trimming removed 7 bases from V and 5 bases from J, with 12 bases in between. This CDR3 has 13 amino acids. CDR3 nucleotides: TGTGCCAGCACCACAGGGGGGGAAAACATTCAGTACTTC. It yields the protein CASTTGGENIQYF.

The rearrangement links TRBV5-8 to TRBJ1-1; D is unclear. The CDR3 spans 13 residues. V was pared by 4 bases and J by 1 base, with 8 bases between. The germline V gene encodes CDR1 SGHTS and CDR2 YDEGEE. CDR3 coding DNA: TGTGCCAGCAGCGAGACTGGGAACACTGAAGCTTTCTTT. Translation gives CASSETGNTEAFF.

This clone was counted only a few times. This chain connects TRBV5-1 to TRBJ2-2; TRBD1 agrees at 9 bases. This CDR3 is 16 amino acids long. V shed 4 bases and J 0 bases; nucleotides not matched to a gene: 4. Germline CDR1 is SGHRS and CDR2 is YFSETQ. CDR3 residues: CASSPGDRANTGELFF. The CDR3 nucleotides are TGCGCCAGCAGCCCTGGGGACAGGGCGAACACCGGGGAGCTGTTTTTT.

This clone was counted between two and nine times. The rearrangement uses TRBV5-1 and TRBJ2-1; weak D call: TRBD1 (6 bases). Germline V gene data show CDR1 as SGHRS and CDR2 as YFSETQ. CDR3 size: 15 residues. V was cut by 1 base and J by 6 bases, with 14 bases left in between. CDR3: CASSLQGPLGNEQFF. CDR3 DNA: TGCGCCAGCAGCTTGCAGGGGCCCTTGGGCAATGAGCAGTTCTTC.

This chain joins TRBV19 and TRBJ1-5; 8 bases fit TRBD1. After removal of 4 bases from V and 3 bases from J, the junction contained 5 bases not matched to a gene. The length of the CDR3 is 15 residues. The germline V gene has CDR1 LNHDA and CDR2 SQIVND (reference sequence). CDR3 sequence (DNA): TGTGCCAGTAGTACCCGACAGGGGTCCAATCAGCCCCAGCATTTT. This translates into CASSTRQGSNQPQHF.

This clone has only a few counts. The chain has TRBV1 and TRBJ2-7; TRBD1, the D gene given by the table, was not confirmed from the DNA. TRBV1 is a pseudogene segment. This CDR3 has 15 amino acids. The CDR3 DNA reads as TGCACCAGCAGCCATCAGGACAGGATATTGTACGAGCAGTACTTC. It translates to CTSSHQDRILYEQYF.

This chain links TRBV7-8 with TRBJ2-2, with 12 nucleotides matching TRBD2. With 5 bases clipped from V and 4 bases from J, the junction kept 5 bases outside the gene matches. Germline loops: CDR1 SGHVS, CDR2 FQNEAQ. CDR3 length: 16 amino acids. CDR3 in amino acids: CASSPRTSGATGELFF. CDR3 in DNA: TGTGCCAGCAGCCCCCGGACTAGCGGGGCCACCGGGGAGCTGTTTTTT.

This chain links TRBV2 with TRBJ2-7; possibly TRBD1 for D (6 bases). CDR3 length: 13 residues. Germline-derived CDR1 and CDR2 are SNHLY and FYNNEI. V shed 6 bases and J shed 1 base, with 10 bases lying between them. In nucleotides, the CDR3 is TGTGCCAGCAGGAAACAGGGTTCCTACGAGCAGTACTTC. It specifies CASRKQGSYEQYF.

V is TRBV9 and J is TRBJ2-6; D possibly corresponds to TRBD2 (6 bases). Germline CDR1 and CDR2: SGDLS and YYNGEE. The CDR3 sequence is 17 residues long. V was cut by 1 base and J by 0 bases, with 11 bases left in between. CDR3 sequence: CASSVSVGGSGANVLTF. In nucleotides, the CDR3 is TGTGCCAGCAGCGTATCGGTGGGGGGCTCTGGGGCCAACGTCCTGACTTTC.

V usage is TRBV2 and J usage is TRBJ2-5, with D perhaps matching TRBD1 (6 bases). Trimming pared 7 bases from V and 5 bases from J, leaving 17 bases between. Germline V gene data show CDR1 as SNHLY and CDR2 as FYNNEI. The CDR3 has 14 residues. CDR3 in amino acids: CASTDRLGRETQYF. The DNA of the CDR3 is TGTGCCAGCACCGACAGGTTGGGCCGGGAGACCCAGTACTTC.

In nucleotides, the CDR3 is TGTGCCACCAGTGGGGGGGACAGGCCTTTCACAGATACGCAGTATTTT. This translates into CATSGGDRPFTDTQYF. The chain is built from TRBV24-1 and TRBJ2-3, with TRBD1 matching 8 bases. CDR3 size: 16 residues. J lost 2 bases, V lost 5 bases, and 8 bases had no gene match. CDR1 and CDR2 (germline): KGHDR, SFDVKD.

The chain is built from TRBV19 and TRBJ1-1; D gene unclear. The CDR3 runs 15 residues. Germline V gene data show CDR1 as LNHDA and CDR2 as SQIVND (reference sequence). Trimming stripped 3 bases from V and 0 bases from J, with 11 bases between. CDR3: CASSMVRSLNTEAFF. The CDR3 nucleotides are TGTGCCAGTAGTATGGTCAGGTCTTTGAACACTGAAGCTTTCTTT.

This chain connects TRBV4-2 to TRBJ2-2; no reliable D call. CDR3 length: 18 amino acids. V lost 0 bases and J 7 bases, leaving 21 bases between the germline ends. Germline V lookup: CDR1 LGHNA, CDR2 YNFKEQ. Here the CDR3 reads CASSQDWFRSRPDGELFF. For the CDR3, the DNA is TGTGCCAGCAGCCAAGACTGGTTCCGGAGCAGACCCGACGGGGAGCTGTTTTTT.

CDR3 region: CASSLYYSLAGGPTDTQYF. CDR3 nucleotide sequence: TGTGCCAGCAGTTTATATTATTCGCTAGCGGGGGGACCCACAGATACGCAGTATTTT. J is TRBJ2-3 and V is TRBV27, with 11 bases fitting TRBD2. CDR3 length equals 19 residues. From germline, CDR1 is MNHEY and CDR2 SMNVEV (reference sequence). The V and J ends lost 1 base and 2 bases, in that order; junction bases with no gene match: 11.

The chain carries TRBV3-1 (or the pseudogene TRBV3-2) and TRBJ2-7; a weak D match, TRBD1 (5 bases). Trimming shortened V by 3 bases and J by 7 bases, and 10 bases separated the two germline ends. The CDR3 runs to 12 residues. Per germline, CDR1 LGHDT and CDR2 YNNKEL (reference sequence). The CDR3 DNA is TGTGCCAGCAGCCAGGTAGGGGTTGAGCAGTACTTC. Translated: CASSQVGVEQYF.

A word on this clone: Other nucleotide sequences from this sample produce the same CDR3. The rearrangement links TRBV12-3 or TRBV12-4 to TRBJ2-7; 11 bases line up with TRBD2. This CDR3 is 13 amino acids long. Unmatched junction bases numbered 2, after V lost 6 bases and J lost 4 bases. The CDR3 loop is CASSLAGGYEQYF. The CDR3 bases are TGTGCCAGCAGCCTAGCGGGGGGTTACGAGCAGTACTTC.

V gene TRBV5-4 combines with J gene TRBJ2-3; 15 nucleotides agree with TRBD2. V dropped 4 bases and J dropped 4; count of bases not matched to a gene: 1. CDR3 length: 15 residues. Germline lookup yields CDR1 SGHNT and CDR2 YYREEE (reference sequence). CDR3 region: CASSRTSGGADTQYF. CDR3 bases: TGTGCCAGCAGCAGGACTAGCGGGGGGGCAGATACGCAGTATTTT.

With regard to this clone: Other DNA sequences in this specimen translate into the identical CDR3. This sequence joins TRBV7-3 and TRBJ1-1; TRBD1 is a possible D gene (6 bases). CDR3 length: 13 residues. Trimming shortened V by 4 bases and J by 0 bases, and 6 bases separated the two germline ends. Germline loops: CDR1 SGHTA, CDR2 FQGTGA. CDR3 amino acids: CASSWTVNTEAFF. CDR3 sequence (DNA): TGTGCCAGCAGCTGGACAGTGAACACTGAAGCTTTCTTT.